The 14 T cell receptor beta chains reported below all come from one sample, sequenced in a study of long-term antiretroviral therapy in people with HIV. Survey level was the resolution at which the v3.0 immunoSEQ assay ran. TCRdb's copy holds only in-frame clones and misses some; the assay was immunoSEQ multiplex PCR. Of tens of thousands of clones listed, about 95% were seen once; the top ten hold around 8%. The specimen comprised unsorted PBMCs, sampled more than 6 years after starting antiretroviral therapy. The receptors shown here come from a man aged 25-40 years with HIV.

The table lists this clone with a count of one. The chain couples TRBV7-3 to TRBJ2-7; D not certain. CDR1 is SGHTA, CDR2 FQGTGA, per germline. V was pared by 3 bases and J by 5 bases, with 11 bases between. The CDR3 has 13 residues. In DNA, the CDR3 is TGTGCCAGCAGCTTTTCCCCCCTTCACGAGCAGTACTTC. Its translation: CASSFSPLHEQYF.

The gene calls are TRBV7-9 and TRBJ2-3; 12 bases are a match to TRBD2. The V gene's germline CDR1 is SEHNR and CDR2 FQNEAQ (reference sequence). V was pared by 0 bases and J by 1 base, with 2 bases of the junction left unmatched. The CDR3 sequence is 17 residues long. The CDR3 spells CASSLALAGGRTDTQYF. Here the CDR3 DNA reads TGTGCCAGCAGCTTAGCACTAGCGGGGGGACGCACAGATACGCAGTATTTT.

CDR3 in amino acids: CASSHRDDGYTF. CDR3 bases: TGTGCCAGCAGCCACCGGGACGATGGCTACACCTTC. The rearrangement joins TRBV7-9 to TRBJ1-2, with TRBD1 as a possible D gene (5 bases). The V end was cut by 5 bases, the J end by 6 bases, with 10 bases between. The germline gives CDR1 SEHNR, CDR2 FQNEAQ (reference sequence). The CDR3 is 12 residues long.

This sequence joins TRBV7-3 and TRBJ2-3; 7 bases are shared with TRBD2. Germline V gene lookup returns CDR1 SGHTA and CDR2 FQGTGA. The CDR3 is made up of 16 amino acids. The V segment lost 2 bases and the J segment 4 bases; nucleotides outside the gene matches: 9. The CDR3 region is CASSLDTGGRPDTQYF. The CDR3 DNA reads as TGTGCCAGCAGCTTAGATACGGGAGGTCGTCCAGATACGCAGTATTTT. Variable domain in full (rest from reference TRBV7-3 and TRBJ2-3): GAGVSQTPSNKVTEKGKYVELRCDPISGHTALYWYRQSLGQGPEFLIYFQGTGAADDSGLPNDRFFAVRPEGSVSTLKIQRTERGDSAVYLCASSLDTGGRPDTQYFGPGTRLTVL.

The chain has TRBV4-2 and TRBJ2-1, with D unclear. The CDR3 has 12 amino acids. Trimming stripped 1 base from V and 6 bases from J, with 4 bases between. CDR1 is LGHNA, CDR2 YNFKEQ, per germline. The CDR3 bases are TGTGCCAGCAGCCAAGTTGGCAATGAGCAGTTCTTC. Residues: CASSQVGNEQFF.

V is TRBV4-1 and J is TRBJ1-2, with D possibly matching TRBD1 (6 bases). The CDR3 runs to 18 residues. Germline values: CDR1 MGHRA, CDR2 YSYEKL. Trimming left V 4 bases short and J 6 bases short, with 27 bases between. CDR3 sequence: CASSLRPRVGGEWDGYTF. CDR3 coding DNA: TGCGCCAGCAGCCTCCGACCGAGGGTAGGGGGAGAATGGGATGGCTACACCTTC.

This clone was picked up one time. The rearrangement uses TRBV7-6 and TRBJ2-1; TRBD2 might be the D (6 bases). V lost 4 bases and J 0 bases, leaving 10 bases between the germline ends. Germline V gene lookup returns CDR1 SGHVS and CDR2 FNYEAQ. CDR3 size: 15 residues. In DNA, the CDR3 is TGTGCCAGCAGCTCACGGGGGAGCTCCTACAATGAGCAGTTCTTC. Its protein is CASSSRGSSYNEQFF. The entire variable domain, with the rest obtained from reference TRBV7-6 and TRBJ2-1, is as follows: GAGVSQSPRYKVTKRGQDVALRCDPISGHVSLYWYRQALGQGPEFLTYFNYEAQQDKSGLPNDRFSAERPEGSISTLTIQRTEQRDSAMYRCASSSRGSSYNEQFFGPGTRLTVL.

The chain links TRBV9 to TRBJ2-3; D perhaps matches TRBD1 (6 bases). CDR1 is SGDLS, CDR2 YYNGEE, per germline. V lost 0 bases and J lost 0, with 8 bases in between. The CDR3 loop spans 15 amino acids. CDR3 DNA sequence: TGTGCCAGCAGCGTAGCCACAGGGAGCACAGATACGCAGTATTTT. It translates to CASSVATGSTDTQYF.

The J gene is TRBJ2-5, the V gene TRBV27; D is perhaps TRBD2 (6 bases). There are 13 residues in the CDR3. Germline CDR1 reads MNHEY; CDR2 reads SMNVEV (reference sequence). Trimming left V 6 bases short and J 2 bases short, with 10 bases between. In DNA form, the CDR3 reads TGTGCCAGCAGACAACGGGAGCAAGAGACCCAGTACTTC. Amino acid sequence: CASRQREQETQYF.

The rearrangement uses TRBV18 and TRBJ2-7; D may be TRBD1 (5 bases). Germline CDR1 and CDR2: KGHSH and LQKENI. The germline V and J ends were trimmed by 2 bases and 6 bases, with 14 bases remaining between them. This CDR3 has 14 residues. As DNA, the CDR3 is TGTGCCAGCTCACCAGGGCAGGGAAGGGGCGAGCAGTACTTC. Its protein product is CASSPGQGRGEQYF.

The chain employs TRBV19 and TRBJ2-7; perhaps TRBD1 as D (5 bases). The CDR3 totals 15 residues. Germline CDR1 LNHDA, CDR2 SQIVND (reference sequence). Trimming removed 3 bases at V and 5 bases at J, with 17 bases between. CDR3 residues: CASSISHRSQNEQYF. In nucleotides, the CDR3 is TGTGCCAGTAGTATTTCCCACAGGTCCCAGAACGAGCAGTACTTC.

The chain recombines TRBV7-2 with TRBJ2-7; 8 nucleotides align to TRBD2. Germline V gene sequence: CDR1 SGHTA, CDR2 FQGNSA. After removal of 6 bases from V and 6 bases from J, the junction contained 22 bases not matched to a gene. The CDR3 is made up of 18 amino acids. For the CDR3, the DNA is TGTGCCAGCAGGGGAAAGGGGTTAATAGGAGCGGGAGTTCTCGAGCAGTACTTC. Translating gives CASRGKGLIGAGVLEQYF. Full variable domain (outside the CDR3, taken from reference TRBV7-2 and TRBJ2-7): GAGVSQSPSNKVTEKGKDVELRCDPISGHTALYWYRQSLGQGLEFLIYFQGNSAPDKSGLPSDRFSAERTGGSVSTLTIQRTQQEDSAVYLCASRGKGLIGAGVLEQYFGPGTRLTVT.

The chain joins TRBV11-2 to TRBJ2-1; 15 bases are shared with TRBD2. Germline CDR1 and CDR2: SGHAT and FQNNGV. The CDR3 is made up of 15 amino acids. The ends lost 6 bases at V and 7 bases at J; junction bases unmatched: 4. The CDR3 spells CASRRTSGRGNEQFF. The CDR3 DNA reads TGTGCCAGCAGACGGACTAGCGGGAGGGGAAATGAGCAGTTCTTC.

The chain joins TRBV4-2 to TRBJ2-3; TRBD2 aligns across 14 bases. Germline loops: CDR1 LGHNA, CDR2 YNFKEQ. CDR3 length equals 15 residues. J lost 7 bases, V lost 3 bases, and 3 bases had no gene match. The CDR3 sequence: CASSQGLAGDNTQYF. DNA of the CDR3: TGTGCCAGCAGCCAGGGACTAGCGGGAGATAATACGCAGTATTTT.